This TCR beta chain is from a study of cytomegalovirus exposure and HLA in healthy donors. The CDR3 runs to 14 residues. Trimming left V 5 bases short and J 4 bases short, with 13 bases between. Per the germline V gene, CDR1 is SEHNR and CDR2 is FQNEAQ (reference sequence). It was with 60 Vbeta and 13 Jbeta primers that the PCR ran. Measured with immunoSEQ multiplex PCR; TCRdb has only the in-frame clones, and not every one. The sample has more than 60,000 clones; nearly 80% are singletons. Material: PBMCs. This receptor was identified in a woman aged 40 to 49 in good health and CMV-seropositive. The rearrangement joins TRBV7-9 to TRBJ2-3, with a weak D call TRBD2 (5 bases). The CDR3 sequence is CASSPSGFADTQYF. CDR3 in DNA: TGTGCCAGCAGCCCGAGCGGATTCGCAGATACGCAGTATTTT.